This T cell receptor beta chain was captured by sequencing in a study of blood T cells in healthy people across ages. A sample-barcoded 5' primer and a J-beta primer mix were used in a second PCR of roughly 7 to 12 cycles. One entry per CDR3 protein results from TCRdb running MiXCR on the 5' RACE reads. The profile shows 710,000 or so distinct CDR3 sequences, 32% of them singletons. In its sample, this clonotype was seen a few times. J was trimmed by 5 bases and V by 6 bases; bases with no gene match: 12. Germline assignment: CDR1 DFQATT and CDR2 SNEGSKA (reference sequence). The CDR3 extends over 15 amino acids.

This chain joins TRBV20-1 and TRBJ2-1; TRBD2 matches at 8 bases. The sample comprised blood. The receptor's source is a woman older than 75 in good health. The CDR3, as DNA: TGCAGTGCCAACGGGGGGGCGGAGTCTGACAATGAGCAGTTCTTC. Its protein is CSANGGAESDNEQFF.